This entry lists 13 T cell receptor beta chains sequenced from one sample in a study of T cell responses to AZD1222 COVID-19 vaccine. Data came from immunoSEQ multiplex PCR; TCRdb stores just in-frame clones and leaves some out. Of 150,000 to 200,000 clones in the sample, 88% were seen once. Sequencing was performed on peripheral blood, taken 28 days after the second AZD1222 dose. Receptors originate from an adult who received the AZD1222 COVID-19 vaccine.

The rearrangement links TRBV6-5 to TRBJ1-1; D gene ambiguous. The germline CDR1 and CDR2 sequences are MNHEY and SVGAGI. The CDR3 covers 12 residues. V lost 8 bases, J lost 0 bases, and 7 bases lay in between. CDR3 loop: CASRRVNTEAFF. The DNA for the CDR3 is TGTGCCAGCCGGCGGGTGAACACTGAAGCTTTCTTT.

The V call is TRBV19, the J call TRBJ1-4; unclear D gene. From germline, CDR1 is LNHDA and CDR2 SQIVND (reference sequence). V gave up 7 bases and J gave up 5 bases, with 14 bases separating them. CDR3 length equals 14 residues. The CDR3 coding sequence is TGTGCCAGTACCCCGGATGGGGTAAATGAAAAACTGTTTTTT. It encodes CASTPDGVNEKLFF.

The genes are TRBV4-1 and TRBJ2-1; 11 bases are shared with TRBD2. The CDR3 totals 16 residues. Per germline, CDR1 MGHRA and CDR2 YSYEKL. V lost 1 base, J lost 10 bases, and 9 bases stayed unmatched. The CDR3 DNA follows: TGCGCCAGCAGCCAAGGACTAGCGGGGACCCTTGACGAGCAGTTCTTC. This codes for CASSQGLAGTLDEQFF.

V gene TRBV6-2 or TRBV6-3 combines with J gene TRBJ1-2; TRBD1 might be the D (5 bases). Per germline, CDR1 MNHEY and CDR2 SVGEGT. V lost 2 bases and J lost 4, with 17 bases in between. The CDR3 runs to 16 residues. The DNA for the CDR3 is TGTGCCAGCAGTTACGTCGGACAAGGTGGCTCCTATGGCTACACCTTC. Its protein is CASSYVGQGGSYGYTF.

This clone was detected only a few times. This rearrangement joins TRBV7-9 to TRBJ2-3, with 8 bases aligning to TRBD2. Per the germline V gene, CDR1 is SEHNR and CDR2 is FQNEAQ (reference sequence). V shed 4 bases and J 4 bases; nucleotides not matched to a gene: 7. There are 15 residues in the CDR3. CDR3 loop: CASSSQSGGADTQYF. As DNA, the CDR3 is TGTGCCAGCAGCTCCCAGAGCGGGGGCGCAGATACGCAGTATTTT. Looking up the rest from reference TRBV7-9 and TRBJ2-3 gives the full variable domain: DTGVSQNPRHKITKRGQNVTFRCDPISEHNRLYWYRQTLGQGPEFLTYFQNEAQLEKSRLLSDRFSAERPKGSFSTLEIQRTEQGDSAMYLCASSSQSGGADTQYFGPGTRLTVL.

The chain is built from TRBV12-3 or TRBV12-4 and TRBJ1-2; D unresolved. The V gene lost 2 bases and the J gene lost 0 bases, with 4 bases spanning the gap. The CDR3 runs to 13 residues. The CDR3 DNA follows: TGTGCCAGCAGTTTATCTGCTAACTATGGCTACACCTTC. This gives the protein CASSLSANYGYTF.

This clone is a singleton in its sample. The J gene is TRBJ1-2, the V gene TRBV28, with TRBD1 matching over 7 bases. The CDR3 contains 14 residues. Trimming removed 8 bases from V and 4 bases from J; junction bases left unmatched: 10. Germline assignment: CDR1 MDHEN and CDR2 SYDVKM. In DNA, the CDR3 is TGTGCCAGCTGGTCCCCACAGGGGACCTATGGCTACACCTTC. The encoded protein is CASWSPQGTYGYTF.

The CDR3 nucleotides read TGTGCCAGCAGCGCCCGACTCCCCGGGACGGGCCACACTGAAGCTTTCTTT. This sequence encodes CASSARLPGTGHTEAFF. The V gene is TRBV9, the J gene TRBJ1-1; D may be TRBD1 (5 bases). V gave up 3 bases and J gave up 3 bases, with 21 bases separating them. The CDR3 has 17 amino acids. Germline CDR1 SGDLS, CDR2 YYNGEE.

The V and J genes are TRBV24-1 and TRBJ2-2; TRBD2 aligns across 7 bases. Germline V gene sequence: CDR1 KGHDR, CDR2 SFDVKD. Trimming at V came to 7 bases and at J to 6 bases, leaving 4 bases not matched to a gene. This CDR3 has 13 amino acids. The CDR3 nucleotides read TGTGCCACCAGATCTAGCGGCCCCGGGGAGCTGTTTTTT. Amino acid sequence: CATRSSGPGELFF.

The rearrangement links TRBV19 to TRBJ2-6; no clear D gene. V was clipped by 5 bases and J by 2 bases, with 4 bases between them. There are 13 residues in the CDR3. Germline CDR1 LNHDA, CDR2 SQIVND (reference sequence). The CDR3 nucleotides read TGTGCCAGTAGTCCGGCTGGGGCCAACGTCCTGACTTTC. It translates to CASSPAGANVLTF.

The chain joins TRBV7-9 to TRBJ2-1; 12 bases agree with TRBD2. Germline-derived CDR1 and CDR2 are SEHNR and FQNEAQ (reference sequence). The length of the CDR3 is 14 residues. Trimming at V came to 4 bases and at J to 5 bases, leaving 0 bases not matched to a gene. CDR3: CASSWTSGDNEQFF. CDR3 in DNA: TGTGCCAGCAGCTGGACTAGCGGGGACAATGAGCAGTTCTTC. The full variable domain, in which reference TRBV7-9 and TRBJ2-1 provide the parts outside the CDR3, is DTGVSQNPRHKITKRGQNVTFRCDPISEHNRLYWYRQTLGQGPEFLTYFQNEAQLEKSRLLSDRFSAERPKGSFSTLEIQRTEQGDSAMYLCASSWTSGDNEQFFGPGTRLTVL.

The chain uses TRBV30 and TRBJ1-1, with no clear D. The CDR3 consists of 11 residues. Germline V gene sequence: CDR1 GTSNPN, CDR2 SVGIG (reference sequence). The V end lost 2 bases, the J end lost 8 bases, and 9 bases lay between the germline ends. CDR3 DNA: TGTGCCTGGAGTCCTGGGGTAGAAGCTTTCTTT. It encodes CAWSPGVEAFF.

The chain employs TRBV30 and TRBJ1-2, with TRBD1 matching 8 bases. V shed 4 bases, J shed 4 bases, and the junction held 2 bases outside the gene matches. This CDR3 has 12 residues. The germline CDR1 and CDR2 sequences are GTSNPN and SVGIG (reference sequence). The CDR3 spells CAWNDRGYGYTF. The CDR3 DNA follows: TGTGCCTGGAATGACAGGGGCTATGGCTACACCTTC.